This note documents a single T cell receptor beta chain sequence. The table came from immunoSEQ multiplex PCR; TCRdb's copy has only in-frame clones and leaves some out. The repertoire includes about 670,000 clones, just under 90% of them detected once, and about 0.24% sits in the top ten. These data belong to a study of blood T cell repertoires in COVID-19. The TCR was taken from a young woman with acute or convalescent COVID-19. The sample consisted of peripheral blood.

The CDR3: CASGRDSGANVLTF. Written as DNA, the CDR3 is TGTGCTAGTGGTCGAGACTCTGGGGCCAACGTCCTGACTTTC. The gene calls are TRBV12-5 and TRBJ2-6, with unresolved D. This CDR3 is 14 amino acids long. CDR1 is LGHNT, CDR2 FRNRAP, per germline. The ends were cut back, 5 bases at V and 0 bases at J, with 5 bases in the middle.